The present T cell receptor (beta chain) was sequenced within a study of T cells in Graves' hyperthyroidism and ophthalmopathy. Hyperthyroidism was newly diagnosed in patients aged 18 to 65 (duration under 2 months). Uncontrolled infections, other autoimmune diseases, pregnancy or lactation led to exclusion of patients. Every diagnosis used clinical symptoms, serum thyroxine and TRAb, thyroid ultrasound and orbital computed tomography. PBMCs were obtained from under 13 ml fresh peripheral blood. RNA transcripts were the template for amplifying TCR beta CDR3 regions. The TCR CDR3 was amplified in a first-round RT-PCR using the HTBI primer set. TCRdb called the multiplex PCR reads again in MiXCR, with one record for every CDR3 protein. The data hold hundreds of thousands of distinct CDR3 sequences, with roughly 32% observed a single time. Per germline, CDR1 ENHRY and CDR2 SYGVKD. This CDR3 spans 17 amino acids. Trimming at V came to 1 base and at J to 0 bases, leaving 8 bases not matched to a gene.

The TCR sequence derives from a woman aged 40 to 50 with Graves' hyperthyroidism. This chain links TRBV10-3 with TRBJ2-7, with TRBD2 matching over 8 bases. The material sequenced was blood. The CDR3 sequence is CAISEYGSGTISYEQYF. The CDR3 DNA sequence: TGTGCCATCAGTGAGTATGGTAGCGGGACGATCTCCTACGAGCAGTACTTC.